Below are 28 T cell receptor beta chains sequenced from a single sample in a study of T cells in Graves' hyperthyroidism and ophthalmopathy. Amplification targeted TCR beta CDR3 regions from RNA transcripts. HTBI primers were used for first-round RT-PCR of the TCR CDR3. In TCRdb, the multiplex PCR reads were re-called with MiXCR into one record per CDR3 protein. The sample has about 300,000 distinct CDR3 sequences, 13% seen once. Sequenced: blood. Receptors were obtained from a woman in her twenties or thirties with Graves' hyperthyroidism that later progressed to Graves' ophthalmopathy.

This clonotype was seen ten or more times. The chain links TRBV7-2 to TRBJ2-2; 10 positions agree with TRBD2. The CDR3 consists of 14 residues. Germline trimming cut 1 base from V and 8 bases from J; bases unmatched to any gene: 1. Germline CDR1 SGHTA, CDR2 FQGNSA. For the CDR3, the DNA is TGTGCCAGCAGCTTAGGGACTAGCGGTGGGGAGCTGTTTTTT. As protein: CASSLGTSGGELFF.

In this sample, this clonotype turned up a few times. The rearrangement uses TRBV9 and TRBJ2-1; 8 bases align to TRBD2. The length of the CDR3 is 15 residues. With 4 bases clipped from V and 3 bases from J, the junction kept 6 bases outside the gene matches. The germline gives CDR1 SGDLS, CDR2 YYNGEE. This chain's CDR3 is CASSPGGDVYNEQFF. CDR3 DNA: TGTGCCAGCAGCCCCGGGGGGGATGTCTACAATGAGCAGTTCTTC.

This clonotype was found a few times. The chain employs TRBV29-1 and TRBJ1-2, with 7 bases fitting TRBD1. Germline trimming cut 1 base from V and 0 bases from J; bases unmatched to any gene: 11. The CDR3 has 17 residues. Per the germline V gene, CDR1 is SQVTM and CDR2 is ANQGSEA. CDR3: CSVEGQFPGTANYGYTF. The CDR3 nucleotides are TGCAGCGTTGAAGGCCAATTCCCCGGGACAGCTAACTATGGCTACACCTTC. Based on the CDR3 plus reference TRBV29-1 and TRBJ1-2, the full variable domain is SAVISQKPSRDICQRGTSLTIQCQVDSQVTMMFWYRQQPGQSLTLIATANQGSEATYESGFVIDKFPISRPNLTFSTLTVSNMSPEDSSIYLCSVEGQFPGTANYGYTFGSGTRLTVV.

The chain uses TRBV9 and TRBJ2-3; TRBD1 matches 7 bases. The CDR3 totals 14 residues. V was pared by 4 bases and J by 4 bases, with 6 bases of the junction left unmatched. Germline V gene data show CDR1 as SGDLS and CDR2 as YYNGEE. The CDR3 nucleotides are TGTGCCAGCAGCCCCGACAGGGATGCAGATACGCAGTATTTT. Translation: CASSPDRDADTQYF.

This clonotype appeared many times. The V call is TRBV7-9, the J call TRBJ1-2; no reliable D call. V dropped 7 bases and J dropped 4 bases, with 13 bases sitting between them. Germline lookup yields CDR1 SEHNR and CDR2 FQNEAQ (reference sequence). The CDR3 covers 13 residues. The CDR3 DNA sequence: TGTGCCAGCACCAGACTCCACCTCTATGGCTACACCTTC. Amino acids: CASTRLHLYGYTF.

The chain combines TRBV10-3 with TRBJ2-2; TRBD2 matches 7 bases. This CDR3 region has 17 residues. V lost 7 bases to trimming and J lost 5 bases; unmatched junction nucleotides: 16. CDR1 is ENHRY, CDR2 SYGVKD, per germline. CDR3 sequence: CAIMPAMGGAGTGELFF. As DNA, the CDR3 is TGTGCCATCATGCCCGCTATGGGAGGAGCGGGGACCGGGGAGCTGTTTTTT.

This clonotype was seen many times. The rearrangement joins TRBV18 to TRBJ2-5; 10 nucleotides line up with TRBD1. The ends lost 3 bases at V and 5 bases at J; junction bases unmatched: 6. The germline gives CDR1 KGHSH, CDR2 LQKENI. This CDR3 comprises 15 residues. In DNA, the CDR3 is TGTGCCAGCTCACCCCGACAGGGGGCGAGGGAGACCCAGTACTTC. As protein: CASSPRQGARETQYF. Together with reference TRBV18 and TRBJ2-5, the CDR3 gives the full variable domain: NAGVMQNPRHLVRRRGQEARLRCSPMKGHSHVYWYRQLPEEGLKFMVYLQKENIIDESGMPKERFSAEFPKEGPSILRIQQVVRGDSAAYFCASSPRQGARETQYFGPGTRLLVL.

The sample holds many counts of this clonotype. This sequence joins TRBV7-9 and TRBJ2-1; 10 bases fit TRBD2. Unmatched junction bases numbered 7, after V lost 5 bases and J lost 9 bases. Germline V gene data show CDR1 as SEHNR and CDR2 as FQNEAQ (reference sequence). The CDR3 has 14 residues. CDR3 region: CASSLSGLAPEQFF. CDR3 nucleotides: TGTGCCAGCAGCCTATCGGGACTAGCGCCTGAGCAGTTCTTC.

There are many counts of this clonotype. The chain recombines TRBV30 with TRBJ1-6, with 7 bases aligning to TRBD1. This CDR3 spans 13 amino acids. V gave up 8 bases and J gave up 6 bases; unmatched junction bases: 7. Looked up from germline, CDR1 is GTSNPN and CDR2 is SVGIG (reference sequence). CDR3 DNA sequence: TGTGCCGCCGAGGGGGCTCCTAATTCACCCCTCCACTTT. This sequence encodes CAAEGAPNSPLHF.

This clonotype was detected ten times or more. The chain employs TRBV10-3 and TRBJ2-3; a weak D match, TRBD2 (6 bases). The CDR3 runs 13 residues. Trimming cost V 10 bases and J 3 bases, with 14 bases left between them. Germline CDR1 is ENHRY and CDR2 is SYGVKD. CDR3 DNA sequence: TGTGCCACCCAAACCGGGAGTACAGATACGCAGTATTTT. Translating gives CATQTGSTDTQYF.

The sample holds many counts of this clonotype. The chain uses TRBV3-1 and TRBJ2-5; TRBD2 agrees at 8 bases. The CDR3 runs to 12 residues. Germline loops: CDR1 LGHDT, CDR2 YNNKEL (reference sequence). CDR3: CAISAGGETQYF. CDR3 sequence (DNA): TGTGCTATCAGCGCGGGGGGAGAGACCCAGTACTTC.

Only a few counts were recorded for this clonotype. The CDR3 is CASSTHSGRELFF. CDR3 coding DNA: TGTGCCAGTAGTACTCATTCCGGAAGGGAGCTGTTTTTT. This chain links TRBV19 with TRBJ2-2; D not resolved. V dropped 4 bases and J dropped 9 bases, with 12 bases sitting between them. Germline lookup yields CDR1 LNHDA and CDR2 SQIVND (reference sequence). The CDR3 totals 13 residues.

The genes are TRBV19 and TRBJ1-6; a weak D match, TRBD1 (6 bases). The V and J ends lost 7 bases and 9 bases respectively, with 10 bases between them. This CDR3 region has 12 residues. Germline assignment: CDR1 LNHDA and CDR2 SQIVND (reference sequence). The CDR3 is CASTTGTSPLHF. CDR3 sequence (DNA): TGTGCCAGTACTACAGGGACTTCACCCCTCCACTTT.

This clonotype was detected ten times or more. The chain recombines TRBV20-1 with TRBJ1-5; D is ambiguous. This CDR3 contains 13 residues. Trimming stripped 3 bases from V and 3 bases from J, with 9 bases between. Germline-derived CDR1 and CDR2 are DFQATT and SNEGSKA (reference sequence). The CDR3 is CSARGSNNQPQHF. CDR3 nucleotides: TGCAGTGCTAGGGGGTCGAACAATCAGCCCCAGCATTTT.

The chain carries TRBV18 and TRBJ2-5; D could derive from TRBD1 or TRBD2 (5 bases each). Germline CDR1 reads KGHSH; CDR2 reads LQKENI. The V and J ends lost 0 bases and 10 bases respectively, with 15 bases between them. This CDR3 has 14 amino acids. CDR3 nucleotide sequence: TGTGCCAGCTCACCACCCCGGGGCAGTTCTTTCCAGTACTTC. As protein: CASSPPRGSSFQYF.

This clonotype has a count of ten or more. The chain has TRBV2 and TRBJ1-5; D might be TRBD1 (5 bases). V shed 7 bases and J shed 6 bases, with 13 bases lying between them. Germline V gives CDR1 SNHLY, CDR2 FYNNEI. The CDR3 has 13 amino acids. The CDR3 coding sequence is TGTGCCAGCACCGAACAGGCTATTCAGCCCCAGCATTTT. Translating it yields CASTEQAIQPQHF.

This clonotype occurred a few times. The chain is built from TRBV5-6 and TRBJ2-1; D gene unclear. Germline V gene lookup returns CDR1 SGHDT and CDR2 YYEEEE. CDR3 length equals 14 residues. Trimming shortened V by 4 bases and J by 4 bases, and 12 bases separated the two germline ends. The CDR3 loop is CASSKVETYNEQFF. The CDR3 DNA follows: TGTGCCAGCAGCAAGGTAGAGACATACAATGAGCAGTTCTTC.

This clonotype was observed at least ten times. V is TRBV7-2 and J is TRBJ1-2; the D gene is possibly TRBD1 (5 bases). V was cut by 5 bases and J by 2 bases, with 12 bases left in between. This CDR3 is 14 amino acids long. Germline assignment: CDR1 SGHTA and CDR2 FQGNSA. CDR3 in DNA: TGTGCCAGCAGCCTCACGGGGGACAACTATGGCTACACCTTC. Translated, it gives CASSLTGDNYGYTF.

The chain uses TRBV10-3 and TRBJ2-3, with D perhaps TRBD1 or TRBD2 (6 bases each). Germline lookup yields CDR1 ENHRY and CDR2 SYGVKD. V lost 10 bases, J lost 4 bases, and 12 bases lay in between. The CDR3 runs 12 residues. CDR3 nucleotide sequence: TGTGCCACCGCCGGGGGCGCAGATACGCAGTATTTT. Its translation is CATAGGADTQYF.

This clonotype showed up just once. It may be a read error: a sequence one base away is much more abundant. The DNA of the CDR3 is TGCAGCGTTCGCCTAGGGGACCACACAGATACGCAGTATTTT. Translated, it gives CSVRLGDHTDTQYF. The genes are TRBV29-1 and TRBJ2-3; D is tentatively TRBD1 or TRBD2 (5 bases each). Germline V CDR1 and CDR2: SQVTM, ANQGSEA. V shed 5 bases and J shed 2 bases, with 14 bases lying between them. The CDR3 length is 14 residues.

This clonotype was detected many times. This sequence joins TRBV7-9 and TRBJ1-1; D is unresolved. The V end was cut by 5 bases, the J end by 6 bases, with 13 bases between. The CDR3 runs 13 residues. The germline V gene has CDR1 SEHNR and CDR2 FQNEAQ (reference sequence). The CDR3: CASSPSVRPEAFF. The CDR3, as DNA: TGTGCCAGCAGCCCATCCGTCAGGCCTGAAGCTTTCTTT.

Turning to this clonotype: Just one base apart from a much larger clone, this may be a read error. In this CDR3 the conserved last residue, phenylalanine or tryptophan, is missing, so a read error is likely. The chain recombines TRBV6-2 or TRBV6-3 with TRBJ2-7; perhaps TRBD1 as D (5 bases). The length of the CDR3 is 16 residues. V dropped 2 bases and J dropped 4 bases, with 18 bases sitting between them. Looked up from germline, CDR1 is MNHEY and CDR2 is SVGEGT. Here the CDR3 DNA reads TGTGCCAGCAGTTACAGGAGTACAGGCTTCGGTTACGAGCAGTACCTC. Translation: CASSYRSTGFGYEQYL.

J is TRBJ2-2 and V is TRBV7-8; 9 bases are a match to TRBD1. The CDR3 covers 19 residues. Unmatched junction bases numbered 19, after V lost 5 bases and J lost 6 bases. The V gene's germline CDR1 is SGHVS and CDR2 FQNEAQ. This chain's CDR3 is CASSPTLTGTGTDAGELFF. CDR3 nucleotide sequence: TGTGCCAGCAGCCCGACCTTAACCGGGACAGGGACTGATGCCGGGGAGCTGTTTTTT.

This clonotype occurred many times. The chain uses TRBV27 and TRBJ1-5, with D unclear. The germline V and J ends were trimmed by 5 bases and 6 bases, with 11 bases remaining between them. Germline CDR1 MNHEY, CDR2 SMNVEV (reference sequence). CDR3 length equals 13 residues. CDR3 region: CASSPTEVQPQHF. The CDR3 DNA follows: TGTGCCAGCAGTCCCACAGAGGTTCAGCCCCAGCATTTT.

The table lists this clonotype with many counts. V is TRBV20-1 and J is TRBJ2-3; 7 bases line up with TRBD1. The CDR3 consists of 13 residues. V shed 5 bases and J 7 bases; nucleotides not matched to a gene: 9. Germline CDR1 DFQATT, CDR2 SNEGSKA (reference sequence). DNA for the CDR3: TGCAGTGCTGATAAGGACAGGTCCAATACGCAGTATTTT. Translation: CSADKDRSNTQYF.

This clonotype occurred many times. This chain connects TRBV6-2 or TRBV6-3 to TRBJ2-3; D possibly corresponds to TRBD1 (6 bases). The germline V gene has CDR1 MNHEY and CDR2 SVGEGT. The V end was cut by 8 bases, the J end by 0 bases, with 21 bases between. CDR3 size: 17 residues. The CDR3 here is CASSAHVGAPSTDTQYF. The CDR3 coding sequence is TGTGCCAGCTCGGCCCACGTGGGGGCACCAAGCACAGATACGCAGTATTTT.

This clonotype was counted a few times. The DNA of the CDR3 is TGTGCCAGCAGACCCGACAGGGTCTTGGGGGCGCAGTATTTT. Its protein product is CASRPDRVLGAQYF. The genes are TRBV6-1 and TRBJ2-3; 7 positions match TRBD1. J lost 10 bases, V lost 6 bases, and 13 bases had no gene match. The CDR3 spans 14 residues. Germline V gene lookup returns CDR1 MNHNS and CDR2 SASEGT.

This clonotype was observed many times. The chain carries TRBV3-1 and TRBJ2-3; D gene uncertain. The CDR3 runs 12 residues. Germline V gives CDR1 LGHDT, CDR2 YNNKEL (reference sequence). V lost 1 base, J lost 10 bases, and 9 bases lay in between. CDR3 bases: TGTGCCAGCAGCCAAGGGGGTTCGGCGCAGTATTTT. It yields the protein CASSQGGSAQYF.